Shown below are 11 T cell receptor beta chains from a single sample sequenced in a study of T cells in tumors after PD-1 blockade. Profiled with immunoSEQ multiplex PCR; TCRdb holds only in-frame clones, not every one. Here the sample spans some 18,000 clones, over 70% being singletons. This sample comprised PBMCs, obtained after anti-PD-1 therapy. The receptors derive from a human donor with advanced basal cell or squamous cell carcinoma (not recorded which).

The chain carries TRBV2 and TRBJ1-5; a weak D match, TRBD1 (5 bases). Trimming pared 7 bases from V and 3 bases from J, leaving 10 bases between. The CDR3 covers 13 residues. Germline CDR1 SNHLY, CDR2 FYNNEI. The CDR3 region has the DNA TGTGCCAGCACGTGGGGGTACAATCAGCCCCAGCATTTT. This translates into CASTWGYNQPQHF.

This clone was seen a single time. The V call is TRBV27, the J call TRBJ1-1; D gene uncertain. The germline gives CDR1 MNHEY, CDR2 SMNVEV (reference sequence). Trimming removed 5 bases at V and 11 bases at J, with 33 bases between. This CDR3 region has 18 residues. The CDR3 DNA sequence: TGTGCCAGCAGTCCCATCCTTCGGGTGCATAATGAGGGTCTAAAGGCTTTCTTT. It codes for CASSPILRVHNEGLKAFF.

CDR3 sequence reads: CASSQGLLKANVLTF. The CDR3 DNA reads TGTGCCAGCAGCCAAGGCCTATTGAAGGCCAACGTCCTGACTTTC. V gene TRBV14 combines with J gene TRBJ2-6; no firm D call. Trimming stripped 1 base from V and 6 bases from J, with 10 bases between. This CDR3 contains 15 residues. The V gene's germline CDR1 is SGHDN and CDR2 FVKESK.

V gene TRBV19 combines with J gene TRBJ2-3; 13 nucleotides align to TRBD2. This CDR3 spans 16 amino acids. CDR1 and CDR2 from the germline V gene are LNHDA and SQIVND (reference sequence). V shed 2 bases, J shed 5 bases, and the junction held 4 bases outside the gene matches. CDR3 residues: CASSIPGLAGRDTQYF. As DNA, the CDR3 is TGTGCCAGTAGTATACCGGGACTAGCGGGAAGAGATACGCAGTATTTT.

The gene calls are TRBV28 and TRBJ1-2, with 8 bases identical to TRBD1. There are 15 residues in the CDR3. Germline V CDR1 and CDR2: MDHEN, SYDVKM. The V gene end was trimmed by 6 bases and the J gene end by 6 bases; junction bases not matched to a gene: 12. Here the CDR3 reads CASRPQGVIENGYTF. CDR3 nucleotide sequence: TGTGCCAGCAGGCCACAGGGGGTGATTGAGAATGGCTACACCTTC.

The chain couples TRBV28 to TRBJ2-1; 16 positions match TRBD2. Per germline, CDR1 MDHEN and CDR2 SYDVKM. The CDR3 is 18 residues long. J gave up 7 bases and V 5 bases, and 11 bases lay outside the gene matches. CDR3 loop: CASSALGLAGGLWNEQFF. CDR3 DNA sequence: TGTGCCAGCAGTGCCTTGGGACTAGCGGGAGGGCTATGGAATGAGCAGTTCTTC.

This chain uses TRBV10-2 with TRBJ1-1; D is perhaps TRBD1 (5 bases). The CDR3 consists of 14 residues. Germline CDR1 is WSHSY and CDR2 is SAAADI. V gave up 2 bases and J gave up 1 base, with 8 bases separating them. CDR3 nucleotides: TGCGCCAGCAGTGAGGTGGGGGGGAACACTGAAGCTTTCTTT. Amino acids: CASSEVGGNTEAFF.

The chain carries TRBV12-5 and TRBJ2-2; 9 bases map to TRBD2. V lost 3 bases, J lost 1 base, and 3 bases stayed unmatched. The CDR3 runs 16 residues. Germline loops: CDR1 LGHNT, CDR2 FRNRAP. Written as DNA, the CDR3 is TGTGCTAGTGGTTTTAAACTAGCGGGGAACACCGGGGAGCTGTTTTTT. Translating gives CASGFKLAGNTGELFF.

The J gene is TRBJ2-1, the V gene TRBV5-1; 13 nucleotides align to TRBD2. Germline CDR1 is SGHRS and CDR2 is YFSETQ. The CDR3 runs to 15 residues. Germline trimming cut 4 bases from V and 9 bases from J; bases unmatched to any gene: 7. The CDR3 sequence is CASSATSGGASEQFF. CDR3 sequence (DNA): TGCGCCAGCAGCGCTACTAGCGGGGGGGCTAGTGAGCAGTTCTTC.

The chain uses TRBV13 and TRBJ2-7; the D is unclear. The CDR3 consists of 12 residues. From germline, CDR1 is PRHDT and CDR2 FYEKMQ (reference sequence). Deletions cut 8 bases from V and 1 base from J, with 9 bases between. The CDR3 bases are TGTGCCAGCGGTGTTAGTTCCTACGAGCAGTACTTC. This codes for CASGVSSYEQYF.

This chain joins TRBV20-1 and TRBJ2-5; unclear D gene. Trimming took 2 bases from V and 5 from J, leaving 6 bases between them. This CDR3 has 11 residues. The germline gives CDR1 DFQATT, CDR2 SNEGSKA (reference sequence). Written as DNA, the CDR3 is TGCAGTGCTAGAACTCGGGAGACCCAGTACTTC. Translating gives CSARTRETQYF.